These T cell receptor beta chains were read from a single sample in a study of vaccination effects on CD4 cells after COVID-19. Profiled with immunoSEQ multiplex PCR; TCRdb holds only in-frame clones, not every one. The data hold approximately 45,000 clones, with 60% to 85% observed a single time. Antigens for these TCRs are unknown. The sequencing here drew on CD4+ T cells from PBMCs cultured without peptide, taken before COVID-19 vaccination. All receptors derive from a human donor who had a prior SARS-CoV-2 infection. Both conserved end residues are part of each CDR3. A clone size is listed for some rows: how often the clone was seen (once, few, many), or a class if it is expanded.

j_call: TRBJ2-1; clone_size: .; v_call: TRBV12-3/TRBV12-4; cdr3_aa: CASSLSQAGAIFF
j_call: TRBJ1-2; clone_size: .; v_call: TRBV29-1; cdr3_aa: CSVEEGRGGGYTF
j_call: TRBJ2-7; clone_size: .; v_call: TRBV5-1; cdr3_aa: CASSLRGDHYEQYF
j_call: TRBJ1-5; clone_size: few; v_call: TRBV7-2; cdr3_aa: CASSPRTGAQPQHF
j_call: TRBJ2-7; clone_size: once; v_call: TRBV3-1/TRBV3-2; cdr3_aa: CASSQDYEQYF
j_call: TRBJ1-4; clone_size: .; v_call: TRBV2; cdr3_aa: CASSDVNEKLFF
j_call: TRBJ2-1; clone_size: .; v_call: TRBV3-1/TRBV3-2; cdr3_aa: CASSQHSSYNEQFF
j_call: TRBJ2-7; clone_size: .; v_call: TRBV4-2; cdr3_aa: CASSQEWSGATYEQYF
j_call: TRBJ2-1; clone_size: few; v_call: TRBV7-2; cdr3_aa: CASSFGADSINEQFF
j_call: TRBJ2-7; clone_size: once; v_call: TRBV5-6; cdr3_aa: CASSIIKRRASHYEQYF
j_call: TRBJ1-3; clone_size: few; v_call: TRBV2; cdr3_aa: CASSEAYPEGAAGNTIYF
j_call: TRBJ1-3; clone_size: .; v_call: TRBV5-1; cdr3_aa: CASGTGAAGNTIYF
j_call: TRBJ2-1; clone_size: once; v_call: TRBV9; cdr3_aa: CASSVVPGAGYEQFF
j_call: TRBJ1-5; clone_size: .; v_call: TRBV6-5; cdr3_aa: CASSYLEFGNQPQHF
j_call: TRBJ1-1; clone_size: .; v_call: TRBV7-8; cdr3_aa: CASRGQLALNTEAFF
j_call: TRBJ1-5; clone_size: .; v_call: TRBV11-2; cdr3_aa: CASSRDANQPQHF
j_call: TRBJ1-1; clone_size: .; v_call: TRBV12-5; cdr3_aa: CASGSSTGWNTEAFF
j_call: TRBJ2-1; clone_size: .; v_call: TRBV11-2; cdr3_aa: CASSKSGGAYNEQFF
j_call: TRBJ2-1; clone_size: .; v_call: TRBV9; cdr3_aa: CASSVVGGISYNEQFF
j_call: TRBJ1-5; clone_size: few; v_call: TRBV2; cdr3_aa: CASRSGQFWQPQHF
j_call: TRBJ2-7; clone_size: .; v_call: TRBV6-2/TRBV6-3; cdr3_aa: CASSYWGQGEMNEQYF
j_call: TRBJ1-1; clone_size: .; v_call: TRBV19; cdr3_aa: CASSMAWGDTEAFF
j_call: TRBJ1-4; clone_size: .; v_call: TRBV2; cdr3_aa: CASGIRATNEKLFF
j_call: TRBJ2-1; clone_size: .; v_call: TRBV7-9; cdr3_aa: CASSYGGLAGTYNEQFF
j_call: TRBJ2-6; clone_size: .; v_call: TRBV2; cdr3_aa: CASTVGGLGANVLTF
j_call: TRBJ2-3; clone_size: .; v_call: TRBV11-1; cdr3_aa: CASSLELLDTQYF
j_call: TRBJ2-5; clone_size: .; v_call: TRBV30; cdr3_aa: CAWSVIGRETQYF
j_call: TRBJ1-1; clone_size: .; v_call: TRBV23-1; cdr3_aa: CASSPPGVSTEAFF
j_call: TRBJ1-3; clone_size: .; v_call: TRBV2; cdr3_aa: CASSAAWAGNTIYF
j_call: TRBJ2-1; clone_size: few; v_call: TRBV4-2; cdr3_aa: CASSQEPADSYNEQFF
j_call: TRBJ2-7; clone_size: .; v_call: TRBV11-2; cdr3_aa: CASRGQGRNEQYF
j_call: TRBJ2-7; clone_size: few; v_call: TRBV10-3; cdr3_aa: CATTSGLAGALKAYEQYF
j_call: TRBJ2-2; clone_size: .; v_call: TRBV27; cdr3_aa: CASVALAGGPGGELFF
j_call: TRBJ2-3; clone_size: .; v_call: TRBV19; cdr3_aa: CASSKPGLAGGRHTQYF
j_call: TRBJ2-1; clone_size: .; v_call: TRBV7-3; cdr3_aa: CASSLTAEDEQFF
j_call: TRBJ2-7; clone_size: .; v_call: TRBV9; cdr3_aa: CASSFRDNSYEQYF
j_call: TRBJ2-1; clone_size: few; v_call: TRBV29-1; cdr3_aa: CSVAGSTGRPPGEQFF
j_call: TRBJ1-5; clone_size: .; v_call: TRBV2; cdr3_aa: CASRESGGMGNQPQHF
j_call: TRBJ2-1; clone_size: .; v_call: TRBV11-2; cdr3_aa: CASSRGGGNEQFF
j_call: TRBJ2-5; clone_size: .; v_call: TRBV5-1; cdr3_aa: CASSLKGGLGETQYF
j_call: TRBJ2-7; clone_size: .; v_call: TRBV28; cdr3_aa: CASSLLDGPYEQYF
j_call: TRBJ2-5; clone_size: .; v_call: TRBV3-1/TRBV3-2; cdr3_aa: CASSPRTGSGETQYF
j_call: TRBJ2-1; clone_size: .; v_call: TRBV7-9; cdr3_aa: CASSDGTSGRKEQFF
j_call: TRBJ1-6; clone_size: once; v_call: TRBV7-3; cdr3_aa: CASSLGQGHNSPLHF
j_call: TRBJ2-1; clone_size: .; v_call: TRBV5-1; cdr3_aa: CASSTGPEGAHNEQFF